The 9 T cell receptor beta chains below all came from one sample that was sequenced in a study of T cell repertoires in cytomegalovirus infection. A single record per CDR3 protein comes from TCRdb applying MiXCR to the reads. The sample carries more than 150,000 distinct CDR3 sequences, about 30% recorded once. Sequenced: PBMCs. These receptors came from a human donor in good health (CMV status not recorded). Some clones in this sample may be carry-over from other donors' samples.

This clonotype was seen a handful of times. The CDR3 loop reads CAGRYLTDYGYTF. The CDR3 DNA is TGTGCCGGACGATACTTAACGGACTATGGCTACACCTTC. The chain uses TRBV7-9 and TRBJ1-2, with D unresolved. Trimming pared 11 bases from V and 3 bases from J, leaving 16 bases between. The CDR3 covers 13 residues. Germline CDR1 reads SEHNR; CDR2 reads FQNEAQ (reference sequence).

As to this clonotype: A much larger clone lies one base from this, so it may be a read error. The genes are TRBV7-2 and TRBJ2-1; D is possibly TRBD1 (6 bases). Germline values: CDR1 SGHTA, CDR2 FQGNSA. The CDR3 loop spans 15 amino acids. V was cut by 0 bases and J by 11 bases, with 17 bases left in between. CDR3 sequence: CASSLAGGARWQQFF. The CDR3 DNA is TGTGCCAGCAGCTTAGCAGGGGGTGCGCGTTGGCAGCAGTTCTTC.

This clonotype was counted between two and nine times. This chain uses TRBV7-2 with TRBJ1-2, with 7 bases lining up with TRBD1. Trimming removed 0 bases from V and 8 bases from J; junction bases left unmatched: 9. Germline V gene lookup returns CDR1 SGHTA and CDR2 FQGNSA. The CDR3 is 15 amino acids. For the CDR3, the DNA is TGTGCCAGCAGCTTAGCGCTTCCAGGGGGGGGCGGCTACACCTTC. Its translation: CASSLALPGGGGYTF.

CDR3 sequence reads: CASTLDRGGTGELFF. Here the CDR3 DNA reads TGTGCCAGCACCCTAGACAGGGGAGGCACCGGGGAGCTGTTTTTT. This sequence joins TRBV6-1 and TRBJ2-2; 8 nucleotides line up with TRBD1. CDR1 MNHNS and CDR2 SASEGT come from the germline V gene. V was pared by 7 bases and J by 4 bases, with 8 bases of the junction left unmatched. The CDR3 contains 15 residues.

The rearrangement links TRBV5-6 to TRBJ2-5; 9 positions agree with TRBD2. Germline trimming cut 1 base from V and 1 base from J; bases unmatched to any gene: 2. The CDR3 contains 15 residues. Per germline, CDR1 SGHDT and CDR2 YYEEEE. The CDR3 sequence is CASSLLAGPQETQYF. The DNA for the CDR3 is TGTGCCAGCAGCTTGCTAGCGGGGCCCCAAGAGACCCAGTACTTC.

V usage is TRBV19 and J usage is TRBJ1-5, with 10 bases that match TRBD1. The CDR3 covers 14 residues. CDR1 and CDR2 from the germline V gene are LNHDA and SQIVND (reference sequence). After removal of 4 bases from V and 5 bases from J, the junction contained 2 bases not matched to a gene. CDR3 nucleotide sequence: TGTGCCAGTAGTACCGGGACAGGGGATCAGCCCCAGCATTTT. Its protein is CASSTGTGDQPQHF.

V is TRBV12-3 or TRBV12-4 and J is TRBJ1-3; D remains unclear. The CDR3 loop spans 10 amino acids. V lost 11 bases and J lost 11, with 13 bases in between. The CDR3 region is CAVGKLPIYF. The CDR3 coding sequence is TGTGCCGTCGGGAAATTACCCATATATTTT.

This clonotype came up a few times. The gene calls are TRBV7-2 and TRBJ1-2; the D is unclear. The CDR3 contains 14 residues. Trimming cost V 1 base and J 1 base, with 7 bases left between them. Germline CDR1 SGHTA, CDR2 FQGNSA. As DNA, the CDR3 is TGTGCCAGCAGCTTAGGAGCCAGTAACTATGGCTACACCTTC. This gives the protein CASSLGASNYGYTF.

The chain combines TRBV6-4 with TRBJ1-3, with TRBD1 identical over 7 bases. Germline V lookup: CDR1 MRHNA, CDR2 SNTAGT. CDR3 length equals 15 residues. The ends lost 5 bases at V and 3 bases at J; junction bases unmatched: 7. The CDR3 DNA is TGTGCCAGCAGTAAGGGGGCCGGAGTTGGAAACACCATATATTTT. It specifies CASSKGAGVGNTIYF.